Sequencing of this T cell receptor (beta chain) was carried out in a study of Ad26.COV2.S vaccination and SARS-CoV-2 variants. This CDR3 contains 14 residues. V shed 5 bases and J shed 8 bases, with 15 bases lying between them. Looked up from germline, CDR1 is SGHAT and CDR2 is FQNNGV. Treatment defined: around 19 received Ad26.COV2.S at low or high dose, single or two shots; 5 received placebo; per-sample allocation not given. Specimen acquisition occurred on day 63 following the initial vaccine or placebo injection. The assay was immunoSEQ multiplex PCR, and TCRdb's table has in-frame clones only and misses some. This sample has about 680,000 clones, with more than 70% found just once.

V usage is TRBV11-2 and J usage is TRBJ1-4, with a possible D match to TRBD1 (5 bases). This clonotype originated in a person between 18 and 59 years old who received the Ad26.COV2.S COVID-19 vaccine or a placebo. The specimen was peripheral blood, collected in a trial of Ad26.COV2.S vaccine versus placebo. CDR3 nucleotide sequence: TGTGCCAGCAGCAAAAGGGACCGGGCGGAAAAACTGTTTTTT. It translates to CASSKRDRAEKLFF.